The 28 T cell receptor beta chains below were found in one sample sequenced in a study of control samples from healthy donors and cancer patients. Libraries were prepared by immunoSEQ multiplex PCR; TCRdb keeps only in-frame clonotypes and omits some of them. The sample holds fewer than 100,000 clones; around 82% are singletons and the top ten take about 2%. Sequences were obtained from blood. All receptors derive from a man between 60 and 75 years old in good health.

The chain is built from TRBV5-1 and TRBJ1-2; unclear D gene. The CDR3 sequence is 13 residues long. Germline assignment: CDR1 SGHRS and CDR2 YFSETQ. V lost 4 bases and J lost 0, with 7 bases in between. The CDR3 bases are TGCGCCAGCAGCCAAGAAACTAACTATGGCTACACCTTC. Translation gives CASSQETNYGYTF.

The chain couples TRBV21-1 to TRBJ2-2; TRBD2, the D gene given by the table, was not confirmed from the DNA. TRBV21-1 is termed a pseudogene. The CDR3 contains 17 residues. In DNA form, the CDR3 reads TGTGCCAGCAGCAAAGTGGAGACTAGCGGGGACACCGGGGAGCTGTTTTTT. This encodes CASSKVETSGDTGELFF.

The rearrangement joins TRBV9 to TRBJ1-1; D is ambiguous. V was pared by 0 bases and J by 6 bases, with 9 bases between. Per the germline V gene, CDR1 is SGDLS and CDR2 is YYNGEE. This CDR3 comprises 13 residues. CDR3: CASSVGRQPEAFF. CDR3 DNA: TGTGCCAGCAGCGTAGGCCGGCAGCCTGAAGCTTTCTTT.

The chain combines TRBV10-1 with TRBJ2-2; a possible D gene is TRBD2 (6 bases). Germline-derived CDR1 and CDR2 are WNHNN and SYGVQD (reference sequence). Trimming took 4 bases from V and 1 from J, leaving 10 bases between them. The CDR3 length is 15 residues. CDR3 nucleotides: TGCGCCAGCAGTGTTGGTAGCGGGAACACCGGGGAGCTGTTTTTT. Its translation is CASSVGSGNTGELFF.

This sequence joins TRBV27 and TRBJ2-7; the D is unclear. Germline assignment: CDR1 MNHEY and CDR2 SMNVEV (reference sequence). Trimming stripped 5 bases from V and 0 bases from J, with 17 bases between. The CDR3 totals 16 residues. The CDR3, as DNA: TGTGCCAGCAGTACATTTGCGGAGTATAGCTCCTACGAGCAGTACTTC. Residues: CASSTFAEYSSYEQYF.

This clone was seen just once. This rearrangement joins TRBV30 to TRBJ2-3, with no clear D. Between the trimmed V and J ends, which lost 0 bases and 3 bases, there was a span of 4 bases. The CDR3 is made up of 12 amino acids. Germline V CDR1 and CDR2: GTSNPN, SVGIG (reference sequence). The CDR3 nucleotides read TGTGCCTGGAGTGTTTGGACAGATACGCAGTATTTT. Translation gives CAWSVWTDTQYF.

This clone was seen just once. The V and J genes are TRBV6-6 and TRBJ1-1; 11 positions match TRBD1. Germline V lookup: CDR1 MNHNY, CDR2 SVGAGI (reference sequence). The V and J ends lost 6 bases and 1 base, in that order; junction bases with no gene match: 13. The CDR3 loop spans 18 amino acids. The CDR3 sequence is CASRRDLGTGGRNTEAFF. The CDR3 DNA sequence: TGTGCCAGCAGACGAGACCTTGGGACAGGGGGAAGGAACACTGAAGCTTTCTTT.

The CDR3 sequence: CASSLTSGSSDTQYF. CDR3 nucleotide sequence: TGTGCCAGCAGCTTAACTAGCGGGAGCTCAGATACGCAGTATTTT. The chain links TRBV7-9 to TRBJ2-3; 11 nucleotides match TRBD2. With 2 bases clipped from V and 4 bases from J, the junction kept 2 bases outside the gene matches. Germline CDR1 SEHNR, CDR2 FQNEAQ (reference sequence). This CDR3 is 15 amino acids long.

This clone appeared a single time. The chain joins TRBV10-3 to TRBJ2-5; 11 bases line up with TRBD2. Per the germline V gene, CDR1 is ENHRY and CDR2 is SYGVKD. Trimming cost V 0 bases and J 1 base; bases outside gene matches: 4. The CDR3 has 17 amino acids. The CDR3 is CAISESGLADFQETQYF. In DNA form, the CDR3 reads TGTGCCATCAGTGAGTCGGGACTAGCGGACTTCCAAGAGACCCAGTACTTC.

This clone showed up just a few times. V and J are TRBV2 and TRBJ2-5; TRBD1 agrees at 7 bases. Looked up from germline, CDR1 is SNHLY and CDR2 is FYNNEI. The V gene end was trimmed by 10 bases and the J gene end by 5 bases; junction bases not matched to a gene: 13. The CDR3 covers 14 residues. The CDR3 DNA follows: TGTGCCACCGACATAGACAGGGAAGGGGAGACCCAGTACTTC. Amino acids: CATDIDREGETQYF. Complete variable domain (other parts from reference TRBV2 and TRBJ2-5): EPEVTQTPSHQVTQMGQEVILRCVPISNHLYFYWYRQILGQKVEFLVSFYNNEISEKSEIFDDQFSVERPDGSNFTLKIRSTKLEDSAMYFCATDIDREGETQYFGPGTRLLVL.

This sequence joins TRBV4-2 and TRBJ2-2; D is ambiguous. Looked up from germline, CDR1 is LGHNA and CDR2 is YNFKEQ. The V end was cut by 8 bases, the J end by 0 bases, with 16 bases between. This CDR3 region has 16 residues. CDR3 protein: CASRPPRAANTGELFF. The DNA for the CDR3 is TGTGCCAGCCGACCCCCAAGGGCAGCGAACACCGGGGAGCTGTTTTTT.

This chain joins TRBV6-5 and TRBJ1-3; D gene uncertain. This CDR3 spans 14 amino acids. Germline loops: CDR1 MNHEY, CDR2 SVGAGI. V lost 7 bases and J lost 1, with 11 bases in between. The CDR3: CASTLGPSGNTIYF. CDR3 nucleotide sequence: TGTGCCAGCACCCTTGGGCCTTCTGGAAACACCATATATTTT.

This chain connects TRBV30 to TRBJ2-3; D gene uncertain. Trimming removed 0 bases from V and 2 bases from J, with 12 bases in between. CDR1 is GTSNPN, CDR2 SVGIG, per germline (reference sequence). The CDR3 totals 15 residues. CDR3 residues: CAWSVPYQLTDTQYF. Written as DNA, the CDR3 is TGTGCCTGGAGTGTACCGTACCAACTCACAGATACGCAGTATTTT.

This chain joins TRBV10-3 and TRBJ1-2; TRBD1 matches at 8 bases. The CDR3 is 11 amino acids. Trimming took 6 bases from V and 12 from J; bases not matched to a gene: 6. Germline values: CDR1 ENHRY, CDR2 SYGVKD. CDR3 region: CAISFGQGHTF. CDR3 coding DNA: TGTGCCATCAGCTTTGGACAGGGACACACCTTC.

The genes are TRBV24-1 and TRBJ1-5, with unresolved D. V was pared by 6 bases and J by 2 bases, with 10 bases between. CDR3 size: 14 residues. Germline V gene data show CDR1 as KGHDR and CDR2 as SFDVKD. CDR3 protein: CATSKDKGNQPQHF. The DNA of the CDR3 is TGTGCCACCAGTAAAGACAAAGGCAATCAGCCCCAGCATTTT.

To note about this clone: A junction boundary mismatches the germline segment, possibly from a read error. The CDR3 is CASSLGERGTGELFF. The CDR3, as DNA: TGTGCTAGCAGCCTCGGGGAGCGCGGCACCGGGGAGCTGTTTTTT. The chain links TRBV7-7 to TRBJ2-2, with D possibly TRBD2 on 5 matching bases. Looked up from germline, CDR1 is SSHAT and CDR2 is FNYEAQ (reference sequence). The CDR3 covers 15 residues.

CDR3 sequence reads: CASSEAHGGARETQYF. CDR3 DNA sequence: TGTGCCAGCAGTGAAGCCCACGGGGGGGCTCGAGAGACCCAGTACTTC. J is TRBJ2-5 and V is TRBV2, with TRBD2 matching 8 bases. CDR1 and CDR2 from the germline V gene are SNHLY and FYNNEI. This CDR3 comprises 16 residues. Trimming took 0 bases from V and 4 from J; bases not matched to a gene: 7.

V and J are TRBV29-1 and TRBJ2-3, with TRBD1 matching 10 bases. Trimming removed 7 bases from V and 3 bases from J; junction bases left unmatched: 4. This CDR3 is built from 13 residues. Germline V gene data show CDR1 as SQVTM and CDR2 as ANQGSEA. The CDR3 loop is CSARQGATDTQYF. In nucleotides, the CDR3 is TGCAGCGCTAGACAGGGGGCGACAGATACGCAGTATTTT.

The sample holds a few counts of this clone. The CDR3 nucleotides read TGTGCCAGCAGCCCAATGACATTTATCGGGGCCAACGTCCTGACTTTC. It specifies CASSPMTFIGANVLTF. The chain combines TRBV11-2 with TRBJ2-6; D ambiguous. V shed 5 bases and J shed 4 bases, with 15 bases lying between them. This CDR3 has 16 residues. Germline V gene data show CDR1 as SGHAT and CDR2 as FQNNGV.

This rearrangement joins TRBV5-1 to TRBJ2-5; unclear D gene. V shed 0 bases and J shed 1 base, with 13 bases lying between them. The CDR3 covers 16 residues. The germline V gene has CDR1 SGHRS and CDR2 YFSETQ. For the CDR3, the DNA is TGCGCCAGCAGCTTGGCGAAAGGACGCAGCCAAGAGACCCAGTACTTC. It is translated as CASSLAKGRSQETQYF.

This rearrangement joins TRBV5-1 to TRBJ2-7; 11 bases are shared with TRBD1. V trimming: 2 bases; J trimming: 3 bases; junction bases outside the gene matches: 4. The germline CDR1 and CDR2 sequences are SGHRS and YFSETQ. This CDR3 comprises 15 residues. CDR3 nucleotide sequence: TGCGCCAGCAGCTTATCCGGGACAGGGGGCTACGAGCAGTACTTC. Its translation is CASSLSGTGGYEQYF.

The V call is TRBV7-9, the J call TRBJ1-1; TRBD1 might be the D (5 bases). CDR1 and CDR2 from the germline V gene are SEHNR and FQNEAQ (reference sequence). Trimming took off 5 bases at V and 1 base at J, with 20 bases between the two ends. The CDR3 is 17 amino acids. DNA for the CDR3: TGTGCCAGCAGCCGGTCCCGGGACGCCGGATCGAACACTGAAGCTTTCTTT. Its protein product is CASSRSRDAGSNTEAFF. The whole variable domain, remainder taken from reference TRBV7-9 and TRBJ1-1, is DTGVSQNPRHKITKRGQNVTFRCDPISEHNRLYWYRQTLGQGPEFLTYFQNEAQLEKSRLLSDRFSAERPKGSFSTLEIQRTEQGDSAMYLCASSRSRDAGSNTEAFFGQGTRLTVV.

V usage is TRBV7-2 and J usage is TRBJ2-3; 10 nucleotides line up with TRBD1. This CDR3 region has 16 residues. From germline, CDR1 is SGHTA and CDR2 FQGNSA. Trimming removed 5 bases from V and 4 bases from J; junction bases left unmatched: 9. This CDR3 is CASSTRQGAPADTQYF. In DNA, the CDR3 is TGTGCCAGCAGCACGAGACAGGGGGCGCCCGCAGATACGCAGTATTTT.

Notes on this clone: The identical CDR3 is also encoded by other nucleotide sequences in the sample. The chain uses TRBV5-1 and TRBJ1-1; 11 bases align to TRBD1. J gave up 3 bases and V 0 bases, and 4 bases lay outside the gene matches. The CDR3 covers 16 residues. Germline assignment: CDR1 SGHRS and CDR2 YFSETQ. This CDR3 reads CASSLGTGGGDTEAFF. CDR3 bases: TGCGCCAGCAGCTTGGGGACAGGGGGCGGGGACACTGAAGCTTTCTTT.

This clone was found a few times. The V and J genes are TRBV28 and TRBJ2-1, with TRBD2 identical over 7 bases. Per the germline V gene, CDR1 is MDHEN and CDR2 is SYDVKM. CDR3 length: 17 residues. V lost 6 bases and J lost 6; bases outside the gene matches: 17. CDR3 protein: CASRSSSTGRISNEQFF. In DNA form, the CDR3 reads TGTGCCAGCAGGTCTTCCTCGACCGGGAGGATCAGCAATGAGCAGTTCTTC.

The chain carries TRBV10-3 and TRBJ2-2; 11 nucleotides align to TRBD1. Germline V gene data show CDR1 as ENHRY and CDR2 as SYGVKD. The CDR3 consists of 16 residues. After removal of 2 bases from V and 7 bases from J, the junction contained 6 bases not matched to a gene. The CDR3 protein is CAISEAGTGGDGELFF. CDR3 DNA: TGTGCCATCAGTGAGGCCGGGACAGGGGGAGACGGGGAGCTGTTTTTT.

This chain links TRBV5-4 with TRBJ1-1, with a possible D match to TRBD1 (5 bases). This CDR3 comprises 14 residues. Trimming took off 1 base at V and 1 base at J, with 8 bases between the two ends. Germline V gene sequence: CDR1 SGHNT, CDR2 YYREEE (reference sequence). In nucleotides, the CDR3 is TGTGCCAGCAGCTTGATGGGGACGAACACTGAAGCTTTCTTT. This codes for CASSLMGTNTEAFF.

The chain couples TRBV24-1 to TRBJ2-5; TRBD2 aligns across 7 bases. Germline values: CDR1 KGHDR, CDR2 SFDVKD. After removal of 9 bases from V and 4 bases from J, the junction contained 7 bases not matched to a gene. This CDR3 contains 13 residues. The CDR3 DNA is TGTGCCACCGGGGGGGAGAGTCGAGAGACCCAGTACTTC. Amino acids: CATGGESRETQYF.